This T cell receptor (beta chain) was recorded in a study of STAT5B mutations in CD4+ large granular lymphocyte leukemia (dated by TCRdb to between 2022 and 2023). For context, the study as a whole: Among healthy controls, the CDR3 'QG' motif was associated with a particular HLA allele. The TCRbeta repertoires of CD4+ T-cell large granular lymphocyte leukemia patients were compared with the TCRbeta repertoires of healthy blood donors. Flow cytometry performed on FACSCanto II or FACSVerse showed that the purified fractions had more than 95% purity among lymphocytes.

Buffy coats from some 35 blood donors, supplied by the Finnish Red Cross blood service, were used as healthy controls. All TCR-sequenced material derived from peripheral blood: patient blood samples and healthy donor buffy coats. Ficoll-Hypaque gradient centrifugation was used to isolate peripheral blood mononuclear cells. CD4+ cells were purified magnetically from the buffy coats of healthy controls. Genomic DNA was extracted using the Gentra Puregene Cell and Tissue kit, and a Qubit 2.0 fluorometer was used to quantify it. The CDR3, cysteine through phenylalanine, is 12 amino acids long. Of the read, only the CDR3 DNA is kept; its 36 bases are in frame from base 1. Between the V and J ends, shortened by 6 bases and 10 bases respectively, the junction contains 10 bases. The CDR1 and CDR2 encoded by the germline V gene are ENHRY and SYGVKD. The immunoSEQ assay at survey resolution was applied to genomic DNA for sequencing of TCRbeta rearrangements. Per the original workflow: In the TCR sequencing data, the lowest productive clonotype frequency that could be detected was 2.59 x 10-5. Only productive TCRbeta rearrangements, defined as complete and in-frame sequences, were included in the analyses. Simpson clonality, calculated in the immunoSEQ Analyzer version 3.0, was used as the measure of sample clonality. Clones were grouped by frequency into very rare, small, medium, large (1-20%) or hyperexpanded (>20%) categories. Generation probabilities were estimated with OLGA 1.2.3, V-gene circos plots were made with VDJtools, specificities were looked up in VDJdb, and CDR3 motifs were identified with GLIPH. This is the immuneACCESS table as TCRdb keeps it, with only in-frame sequences that have V and J called. A part of the clones is gone; compared with another copy, unresolved V genes explain less than half, and the rest is unexplained. The V and J calls and clone size are taken from that table; D and trimming were inferred from the DNA. This sample holds tens of thousands of clones; around 72% were observed only once. Clones ranked in the top ten supply 0.65% of the sample.

As for this clone: Its target antigen remains unknown. Base qualities are not recorded, but no much larger clone differs from it by a single base.

Paper-wide results and their limitations: Enrichment of TRBV06-family usage was observed among the top patient clones (8/27) relative to healthy controls (2/35). CD4-sorted patient repertoires appeared more clonal than healthy CD4+ repertoires, and this difference persisted after removing the putative leukemic clones. The data were not HLA-matched, and the higher clonality in CD4+ T-LGLL than in CD8+ T-LGLL could be due to the relatively small sample size. Main leukemic clonotypes were private to each patient, although around 24% of the main leukemic clonotypes were found at low frequency in the non-leukemic repertoires of other patients.

The V and J genes are TRBV10-3 and TRBJ1-6; the D gene is not confidently resolved. The sequencing input was CD4+ T cells from blood buffy coats. The clonotype comes from a human donor in good health. This receptor carries the CDR3 CAISRLGSPLHF. The DNA sequence is given as TGTGCCATCAGCCGACTGGGGTCACCCCTCCACTTT.